This T cell receptor beta chain was obtained from a study of OX40 agonist ivuxolimab in advanced cancers. Looking at the study overall: Patients were dosed intravenously with ivuxolimab at 0.01 to 10 mg/kg every 2 weeks. Patients undergoing dose escalation presented with hepatocellular carcinoma, melanoma, renal cell or head and neck cancer. Prior anti-PD-1, anti-PD-L1 or anti-CTLA-4 therapy did not bar entry, and less than 50% had some.

CDR3 length equals 17 residues. V was pared by 4 bases and J by 2 bases, with 15 bases of the junction left unmatched. CDR1 and CDR2 (germline): SGHDT, YYEEEE. Produced via immunoSEQ multiplex PCR; TCRdb's table is partial and in-frame only. The repertoire includes roughly 62,000 clones, 80% to 90% of them detected once, and 0.85% to 0.95% sits in the top ten. Sequences were derived from CD4+ or CD8+ T cells sorted from blood, sampled in a trial of the OX40 agonist ivuxolimab. The chain recombines TRBV5-6 with TRBJ2-7; 7 bases fit TRBD1. This sequence was found in an adult with an advanced solid tumor such as melanoma, head and neck, liver or kidney cancer. The CDR3 DNA reads as TGTGCCAGCAGCCTATATACGCGGACAGGAAGAACCTACGAGCAGTACTTC. It codes for CASSLYTRTGRTYEQYF.